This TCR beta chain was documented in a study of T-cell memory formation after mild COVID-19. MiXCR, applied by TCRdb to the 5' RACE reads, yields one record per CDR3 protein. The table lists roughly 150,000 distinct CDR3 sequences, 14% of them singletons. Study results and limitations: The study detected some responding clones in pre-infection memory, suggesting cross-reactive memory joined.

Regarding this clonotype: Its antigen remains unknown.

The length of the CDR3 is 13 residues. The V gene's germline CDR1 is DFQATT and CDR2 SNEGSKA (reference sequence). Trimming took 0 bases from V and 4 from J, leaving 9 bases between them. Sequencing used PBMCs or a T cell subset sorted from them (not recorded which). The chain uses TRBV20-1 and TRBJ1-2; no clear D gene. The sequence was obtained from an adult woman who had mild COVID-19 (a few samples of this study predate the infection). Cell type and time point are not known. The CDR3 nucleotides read TGCAGTGCTAGAGATCCCCGGAGCTATGGCTACACCTTC. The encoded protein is CSARDPRSYGYTF.